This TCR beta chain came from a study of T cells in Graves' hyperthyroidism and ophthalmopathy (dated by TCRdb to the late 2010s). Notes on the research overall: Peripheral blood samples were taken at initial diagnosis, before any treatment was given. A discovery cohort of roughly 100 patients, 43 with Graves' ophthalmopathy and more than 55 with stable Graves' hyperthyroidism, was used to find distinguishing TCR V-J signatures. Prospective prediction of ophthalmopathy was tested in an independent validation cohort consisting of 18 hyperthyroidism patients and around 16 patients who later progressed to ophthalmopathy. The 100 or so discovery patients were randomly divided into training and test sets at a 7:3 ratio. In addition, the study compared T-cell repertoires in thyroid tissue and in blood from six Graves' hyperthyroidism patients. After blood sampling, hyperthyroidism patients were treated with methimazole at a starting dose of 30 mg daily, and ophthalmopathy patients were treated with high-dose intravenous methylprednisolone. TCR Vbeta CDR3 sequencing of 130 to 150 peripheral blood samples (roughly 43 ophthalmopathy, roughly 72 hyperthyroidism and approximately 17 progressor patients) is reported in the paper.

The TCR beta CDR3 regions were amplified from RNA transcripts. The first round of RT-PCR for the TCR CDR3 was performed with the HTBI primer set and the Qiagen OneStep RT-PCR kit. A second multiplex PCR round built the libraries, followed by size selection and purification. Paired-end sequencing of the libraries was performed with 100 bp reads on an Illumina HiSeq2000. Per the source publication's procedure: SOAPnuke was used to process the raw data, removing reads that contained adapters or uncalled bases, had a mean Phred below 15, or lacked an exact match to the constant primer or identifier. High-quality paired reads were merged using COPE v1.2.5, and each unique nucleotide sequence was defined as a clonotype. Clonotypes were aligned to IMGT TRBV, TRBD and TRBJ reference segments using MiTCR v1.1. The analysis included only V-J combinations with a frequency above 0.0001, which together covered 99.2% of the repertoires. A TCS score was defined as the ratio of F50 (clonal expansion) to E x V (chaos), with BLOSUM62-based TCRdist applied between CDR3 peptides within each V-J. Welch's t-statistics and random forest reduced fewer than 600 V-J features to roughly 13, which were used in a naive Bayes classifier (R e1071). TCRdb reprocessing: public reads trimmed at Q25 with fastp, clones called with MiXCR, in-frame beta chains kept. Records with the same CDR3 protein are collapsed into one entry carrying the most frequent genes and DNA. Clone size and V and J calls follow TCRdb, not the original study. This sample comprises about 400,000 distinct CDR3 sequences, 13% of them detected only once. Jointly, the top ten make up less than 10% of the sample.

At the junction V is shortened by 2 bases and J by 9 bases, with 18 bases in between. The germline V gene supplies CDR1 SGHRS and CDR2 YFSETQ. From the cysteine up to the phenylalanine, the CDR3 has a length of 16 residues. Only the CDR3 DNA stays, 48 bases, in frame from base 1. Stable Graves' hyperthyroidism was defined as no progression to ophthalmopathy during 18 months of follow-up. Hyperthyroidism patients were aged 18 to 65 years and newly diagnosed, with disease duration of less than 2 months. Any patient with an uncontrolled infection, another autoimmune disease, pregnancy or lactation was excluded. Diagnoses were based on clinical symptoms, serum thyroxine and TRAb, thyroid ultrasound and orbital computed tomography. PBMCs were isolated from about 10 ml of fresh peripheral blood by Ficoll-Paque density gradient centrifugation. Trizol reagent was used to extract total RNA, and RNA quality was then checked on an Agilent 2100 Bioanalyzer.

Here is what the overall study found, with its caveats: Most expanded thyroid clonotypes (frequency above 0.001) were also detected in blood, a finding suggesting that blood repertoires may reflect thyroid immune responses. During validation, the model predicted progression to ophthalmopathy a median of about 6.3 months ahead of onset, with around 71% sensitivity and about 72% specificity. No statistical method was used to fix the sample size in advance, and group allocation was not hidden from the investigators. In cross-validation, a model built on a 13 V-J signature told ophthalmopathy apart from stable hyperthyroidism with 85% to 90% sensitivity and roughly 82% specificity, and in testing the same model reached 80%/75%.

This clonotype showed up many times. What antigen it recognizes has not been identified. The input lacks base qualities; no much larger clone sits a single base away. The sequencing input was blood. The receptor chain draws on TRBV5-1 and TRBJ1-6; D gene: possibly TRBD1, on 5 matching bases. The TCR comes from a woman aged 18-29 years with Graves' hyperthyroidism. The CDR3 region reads CASSLGVPSGSSPLHF. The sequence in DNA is TGCGCCAGCAGCTTAGGGGTCCCCAGTGGGAGTTCACCCCTCCACTTT.